In this sample, the clone carrying this T cell receptor (beta chain) turned up many times. Its matching antigen is unknown. This record belongs to a study of blood T cells in healthy people across ages. Points from the study as a whole: The unsorted PBMCs prevented any conclusive comparison of naive versus antigen-experienced cells. When set beside aged donors, long-lived donors presented more naive CD4+ cells and higher diversity.

From germline, CDR1 is SGHKS and CDR2 YYEKEE (reference sequence). V lost 3 bases, J lost 8 bases, and 6 bases stayed unmatched. CDR3 length equals 15 residues. A second about 7 to 11 cycle PCR used barcoded and J-beta primers. TCRdb reprocessed the 5' RACE reads via MiXCR and lists one record per CDR3 protein. The data contain 1.4 million to 1.5 million distinct CDR3 sequences, roughly 45% of them singletons. This clonotype was sampled from a woman under 30 in good health. The chain links TRBV5-5 to TRBJ2-1; 12 nucleotides line up with TRBD2. Specimen: blood. CDR3 region: CASSWTTSGSHEQFF. The CDR3, as DNA: TGTGCCAGCAGCTGGACGACTAGCGGGAGTCATGAGCAGTTCTTC.